Here is one T cell receptor beta chain with its context. The data belong to a study of blood T cell repertoires in COVID-19. Across the whole study: Some COVID-19 samples were acute and others convalescent; all came from the United States, Italy and Spain. Sources were T cells, B-cell-depleted T cells, or PBMCs; the material itself was cDNA or gDNA.

This CDR3 spans 14 amino acids. Trimming stripped 5 bases from V and 4 bases from J, with 10 bases between. Germline loops: CDR1 SGHNT, CDR2 YYREEE (reference sequence). As processed by the authors: The assay estimated nucleated cells by amplifying reference gene primers. Profiling relied on immunoSEQ multiplex PCR, and the TCRdb table lists in-frame clones only, not all of them. The DNA was the basis for D and trimming; V, J and clone size are from that table. This table holds 100,000 to 150,000 clones, more than 75% found once. The J gene is TRBJ1-6, the V gene TRBV5-4, with D perhaps TRBD1 (5 bases). The material sequenced was peripheral blood. The clonotype was recovered from a man aged 50 to 60 with acute or convalescent COVID-19. This chain's CDR3 is CASSRGGYNSPLHF. In DNA form, the CDR3 reads TGTGCCAGCAGTCGGGGGGGTTATAATTCACCCCTCCACTTT.